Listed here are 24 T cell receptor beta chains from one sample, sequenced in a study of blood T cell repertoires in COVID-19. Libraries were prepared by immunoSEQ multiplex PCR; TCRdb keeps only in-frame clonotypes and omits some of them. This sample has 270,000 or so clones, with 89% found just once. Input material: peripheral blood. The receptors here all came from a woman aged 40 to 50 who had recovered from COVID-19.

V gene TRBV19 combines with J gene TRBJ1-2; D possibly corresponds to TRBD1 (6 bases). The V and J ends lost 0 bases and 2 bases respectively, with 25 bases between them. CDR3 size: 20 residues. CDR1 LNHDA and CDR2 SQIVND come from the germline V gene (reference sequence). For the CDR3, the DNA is TGTGCCAGTAGTATAGATGGCTTTCGATCGGGCGGGGGGCTGAACTATGGCTACACCTTC. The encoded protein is CASSIDGFRSGGGLNYGYTF.

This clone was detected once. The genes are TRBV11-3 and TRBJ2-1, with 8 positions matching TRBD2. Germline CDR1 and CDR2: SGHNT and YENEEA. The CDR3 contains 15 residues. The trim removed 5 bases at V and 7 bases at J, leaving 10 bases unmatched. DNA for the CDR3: TGTGCCAGCAGCCCTACTAGCGGTAATTGGAATGAGCAGTTCTTC. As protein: CASSPTSGNWNEQFF.

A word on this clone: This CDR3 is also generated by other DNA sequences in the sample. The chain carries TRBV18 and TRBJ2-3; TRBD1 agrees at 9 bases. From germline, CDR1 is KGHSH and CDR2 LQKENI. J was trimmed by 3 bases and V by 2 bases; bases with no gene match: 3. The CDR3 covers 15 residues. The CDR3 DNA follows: TGTGCCAGCTCACCATCCGGGACAGGGACAGATACGCAGTATTTT. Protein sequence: CASSPSGTGTDTQYF.

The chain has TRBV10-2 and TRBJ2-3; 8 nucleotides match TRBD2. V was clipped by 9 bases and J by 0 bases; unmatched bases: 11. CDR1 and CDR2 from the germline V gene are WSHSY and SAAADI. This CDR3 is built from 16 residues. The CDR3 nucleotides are TGCGCCAGTAGAGATGATAGCGGGATCAGCACAGATACGCAGTATTTT. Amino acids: CASRDDSGISTDTQYF.

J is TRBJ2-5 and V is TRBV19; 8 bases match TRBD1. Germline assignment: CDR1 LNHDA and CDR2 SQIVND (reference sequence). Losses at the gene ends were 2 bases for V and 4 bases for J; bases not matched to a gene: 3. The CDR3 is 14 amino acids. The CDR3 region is CASSIQGAGETQYF. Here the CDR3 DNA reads TGTGCCAGTAGTATACAGGGGGCGGGAGAGACCCAGTACTTC.

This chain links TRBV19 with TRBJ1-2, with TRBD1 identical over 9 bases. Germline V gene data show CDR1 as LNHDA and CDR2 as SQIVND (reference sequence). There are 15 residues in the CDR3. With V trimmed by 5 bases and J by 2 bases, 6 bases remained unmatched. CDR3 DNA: TGTGCCAGTAGTCCTGGGACAGGGAGCAACTATGGCTACACCTTC. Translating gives CASSPGTGSNYGYTF.

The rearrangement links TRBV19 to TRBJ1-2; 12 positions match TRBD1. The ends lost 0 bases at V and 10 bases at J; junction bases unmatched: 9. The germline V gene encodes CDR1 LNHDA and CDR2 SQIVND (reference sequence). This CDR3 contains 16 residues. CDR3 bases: TGTGCCAGTAGTATAGAAGGGACAGGGGGCTGGTGGGACTACACCTTC. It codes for CASSIEGTGGWWDYTF.

The DNA of the CDR3 is TGTGCCAGCTCAGCGCGCACCGGGACTGCCTCCGTCAATGAGCAGTTCTTC. It translates to CASSARTGTASVNEQFF. This chain joins TRBV18 and TRBJ2-1; D is possibly TRBD2 (6 bases). The V gene's germline CDR1 is KGHSH and CDR2 LQKENI. V was cut by 5 bases and J by 6 bases, with 23 bases left in between. The CDR3 covers 17 residues.

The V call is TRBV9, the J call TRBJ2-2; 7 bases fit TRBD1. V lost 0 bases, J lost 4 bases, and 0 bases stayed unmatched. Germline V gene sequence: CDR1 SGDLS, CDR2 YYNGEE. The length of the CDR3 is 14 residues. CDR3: CASSVDRGTGELFF. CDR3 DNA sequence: TGTGCCAGCAGCGTAGACAGGGGCACCGGGGAGCTGTTTTTT.

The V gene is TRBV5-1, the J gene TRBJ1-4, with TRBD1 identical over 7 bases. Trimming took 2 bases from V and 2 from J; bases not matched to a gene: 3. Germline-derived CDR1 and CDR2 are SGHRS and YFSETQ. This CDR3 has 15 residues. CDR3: CASSLGGQTNEKLFF. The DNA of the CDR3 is TGCGCCAGCAGCTTAGGGGGACAGACTAATGAAAAACTGTTTTTT.

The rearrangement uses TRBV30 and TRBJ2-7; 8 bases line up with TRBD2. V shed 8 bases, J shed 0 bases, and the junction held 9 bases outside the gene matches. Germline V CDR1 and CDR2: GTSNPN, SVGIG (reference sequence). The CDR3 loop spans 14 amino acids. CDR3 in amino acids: CATGKRESSYEQYF. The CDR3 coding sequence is TGTGCCACCGGAAAGCGGGAGAGCTCCTACGAGCAGTACTTC.

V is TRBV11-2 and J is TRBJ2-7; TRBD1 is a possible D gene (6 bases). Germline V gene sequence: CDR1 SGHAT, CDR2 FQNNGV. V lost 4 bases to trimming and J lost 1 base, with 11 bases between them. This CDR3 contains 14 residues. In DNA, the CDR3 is TGTGCCAGCAGCTCGATACAGGGTTCCTACGAGCAGTACTTC. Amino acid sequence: CASSSIQGSYEQYF.

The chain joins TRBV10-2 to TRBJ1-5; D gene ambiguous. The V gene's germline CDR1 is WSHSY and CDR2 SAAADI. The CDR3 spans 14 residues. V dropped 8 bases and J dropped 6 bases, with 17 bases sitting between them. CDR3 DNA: TGCGCCAGCGGACTAGCGGGGAGTGGTCAGCCCCAGCATTTT. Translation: CASGLAGSGQPQHF.

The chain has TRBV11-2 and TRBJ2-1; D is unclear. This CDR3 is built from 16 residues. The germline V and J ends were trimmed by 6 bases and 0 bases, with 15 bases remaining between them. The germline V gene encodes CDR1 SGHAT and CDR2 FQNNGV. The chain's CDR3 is CASSPLGGSSYNEQFF. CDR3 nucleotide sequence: TGTGCCAGCAGTCCCCTCGGCGGAAGCTCCTACAATGAGCAGTTCTTC.

The CDR3 here is CAWRMTGQKLFF. CDR3 nucleotide sequence: TGTGCCTGGAGAATGACAGGGCAAAAACTGTTTTTT. This chain connects TRBV30 to TRBJ1-4, with 7 bases identical to TRBD1. The junction had 4 bases not matched to a gene; V was cut back by 3 bases and J by 9 bases. CDR1 and CDR2 from the germline V gene are GTSNPN and SVGIG (reference sequence). This CDR3 is built from 12 residues. The complete variable domain, with remaining parts taken from reference TRBV30 and TRBJ1-4, reads SQTIHQWPATLVQPVGSPLSLECTVEGTSNPNLYWYRQAAGRGLQLLFYSVGIGQISSEVPQNLSASRPQDRQFILSSKKLLLSDSGFYLCAWRMTGQKLFFGSGTQLSVL.

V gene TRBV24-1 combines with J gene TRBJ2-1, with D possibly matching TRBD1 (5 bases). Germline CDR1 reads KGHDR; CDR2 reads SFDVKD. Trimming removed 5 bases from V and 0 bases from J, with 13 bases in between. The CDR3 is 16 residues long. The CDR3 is CATSGVGHNSYNEQFF. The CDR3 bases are TGTGCCACCAGTGGGGTGGGGCACAACTCCTACAATGAGCAGTTCTTC.

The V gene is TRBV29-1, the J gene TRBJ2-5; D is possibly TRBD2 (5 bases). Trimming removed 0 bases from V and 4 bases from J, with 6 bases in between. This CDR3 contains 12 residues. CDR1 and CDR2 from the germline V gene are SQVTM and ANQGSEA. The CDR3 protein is CSVEDEGETQYF. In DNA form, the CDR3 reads TGCAGCGTTGAAGATGAGGGAGAGACCCAGTACTTC.

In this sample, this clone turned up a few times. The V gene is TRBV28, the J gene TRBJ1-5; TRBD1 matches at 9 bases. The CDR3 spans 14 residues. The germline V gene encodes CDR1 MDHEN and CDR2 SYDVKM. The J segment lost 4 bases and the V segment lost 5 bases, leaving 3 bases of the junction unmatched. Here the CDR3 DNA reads TGTGCCAGCAGTCCCGGGACAGGGAATCAGCCCCAGCATTTT. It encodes CASSPGTGNQPQHF.

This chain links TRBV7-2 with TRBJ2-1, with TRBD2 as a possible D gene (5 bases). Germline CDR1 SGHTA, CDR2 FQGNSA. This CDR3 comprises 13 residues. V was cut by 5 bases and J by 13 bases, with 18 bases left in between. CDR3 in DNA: TGTGCCAGCAGCCTCGGACTGATCGAGGGCCAGTTCTTC. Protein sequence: CASSLGLIEGQFF.

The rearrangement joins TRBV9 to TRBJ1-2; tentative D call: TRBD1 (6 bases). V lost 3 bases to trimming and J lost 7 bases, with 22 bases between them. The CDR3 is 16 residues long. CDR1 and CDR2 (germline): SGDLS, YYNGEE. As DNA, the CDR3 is TGTGCCAGCAGCGCACAATTTACAGGGCCTCAGGGTGGCTACACCTTC. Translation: CASSAQFTGPQGGYTF.

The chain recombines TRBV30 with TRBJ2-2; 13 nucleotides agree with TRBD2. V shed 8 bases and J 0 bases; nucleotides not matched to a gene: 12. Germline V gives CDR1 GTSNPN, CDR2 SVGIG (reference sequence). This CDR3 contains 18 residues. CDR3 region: CAEGVRLAGGTNTGELFF. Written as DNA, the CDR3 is TGTGCCGAGGGGGTTAGACTAGCGGGAGGTACGAACACCGGGGAGCTGTTTTTT. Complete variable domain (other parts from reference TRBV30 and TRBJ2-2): SQTIHQWPATLVQPVGSPLSLECTVEGTSNPNLYWYRQAAGRGLQLLFYSVGIGQISSEVPQNLSASRPQDRQFILSSKKLLLSDSGFYLCAEGVRLAGGTNTGELFFGEGSRLTVL.

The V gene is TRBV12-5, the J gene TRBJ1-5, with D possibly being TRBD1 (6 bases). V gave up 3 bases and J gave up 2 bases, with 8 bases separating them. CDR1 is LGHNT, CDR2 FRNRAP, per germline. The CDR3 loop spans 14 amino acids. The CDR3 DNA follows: TGTGCTAGTGGTTTATCAGGGGGCAATCAGCCCCAGCATTTT. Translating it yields CASGLSGGNQPQHF.

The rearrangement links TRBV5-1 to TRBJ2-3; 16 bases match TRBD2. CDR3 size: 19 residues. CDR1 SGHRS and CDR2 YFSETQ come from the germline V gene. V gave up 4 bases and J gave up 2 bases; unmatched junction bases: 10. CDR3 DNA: TGCGCCAGCAGCACCGGGACTAGCGGGAGGGCCGGGGCCACAGATACGCAGTATTTT. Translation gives CASSTGTSGRAGATDTQYF. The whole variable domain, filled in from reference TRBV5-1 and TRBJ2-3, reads KAGVTQTPRYLIKTRGQQVTLSCSPISGHRSVSWYQQTPGQGLQFLFEYFSETQRNKGNFPGRFSGRQFSNSRSEMNVSTLELGDSALYLCASSTGTSGRAGATDTQYFGPGTRLTVL.

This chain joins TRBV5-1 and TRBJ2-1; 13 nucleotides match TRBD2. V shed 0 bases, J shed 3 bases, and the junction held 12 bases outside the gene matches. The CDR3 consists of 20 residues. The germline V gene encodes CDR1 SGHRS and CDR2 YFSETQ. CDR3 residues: CASSLGGLGTSGILYNEQFF. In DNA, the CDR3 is TGCGCCAGCAGCTTGGGGGGACTAGGGACTAGCGGGATCCTCTACAATGAGCAGTTCTTC. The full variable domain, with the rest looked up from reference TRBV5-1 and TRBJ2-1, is KAGVTQTPRYLIKTRGQQVTLSCSPISGHRSVSWYQQTPGQGLQFLFEYFSETQRNKGNFPGRFSGRQFSNSRSEMNVSTLELGDSALYLCASSLGGLGTSGILYNEQFFGPGTRLTVL.